This paragraph reports one T cell receptor (beta chain). Antigen unknown. Produced via immunoSEQ multiplex PCR; TCRdb's table is partial and in-frame only. This table has about 120,000 clones, approximately 90% appearing once. Germline V lookup: CDR1 SGHNT, CDR2 YENEEA. V was clipped by 5 bases and J by 1 base; unmatched bases: 8. This CDR3 region has 16 residues. This specimen belongs to a study of T cell clones after liver transplantation. Study results and caveats: The donor-reactive repertoire was only partly measurable in two subjects, lacking donor cells. Compared with third party-reactive sequences, donor-reactive ones declined more, independent of withdrawal success.

Sequencing used CD4+ T cells from blood, obtained 12 months after liver transplant. The sequence was collected from a human patient who received a liver transplant. Some T cells may possibly be graft donor cells. V is TRBV11-3 and J is TRBJ2-3; 8 bases align to TRBD2. The CDR3 DNA follows: TGTGCCAGCAGCAGAGTGACTAGCGCCCGCACAGATACGCAGTATTTT. Amino acids: CASSRVTSARTDTQYF.